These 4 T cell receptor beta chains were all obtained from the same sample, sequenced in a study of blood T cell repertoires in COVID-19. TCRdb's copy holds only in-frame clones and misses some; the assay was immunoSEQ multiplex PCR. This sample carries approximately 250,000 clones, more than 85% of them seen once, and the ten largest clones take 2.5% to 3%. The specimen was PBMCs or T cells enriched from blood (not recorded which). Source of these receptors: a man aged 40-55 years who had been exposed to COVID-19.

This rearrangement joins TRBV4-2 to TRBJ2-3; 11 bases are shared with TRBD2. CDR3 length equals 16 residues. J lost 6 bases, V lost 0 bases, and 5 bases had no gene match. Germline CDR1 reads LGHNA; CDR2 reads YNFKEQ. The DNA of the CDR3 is TGTGCCAGCAGCCAAGAACTAGCGGGAGCGCCGGATACGCAGTATTTT. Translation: CASSQELAGAPDTQYF.

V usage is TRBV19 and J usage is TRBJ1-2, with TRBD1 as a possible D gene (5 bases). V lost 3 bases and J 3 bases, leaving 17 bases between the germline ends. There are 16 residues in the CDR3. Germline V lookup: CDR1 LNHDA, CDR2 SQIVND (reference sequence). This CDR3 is CASSIPSGRVHYGYTF. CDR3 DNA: TGTGCCAGTAGTATTCCCTCAGGGAGGGTCCACTATGGCTACACCTTC.

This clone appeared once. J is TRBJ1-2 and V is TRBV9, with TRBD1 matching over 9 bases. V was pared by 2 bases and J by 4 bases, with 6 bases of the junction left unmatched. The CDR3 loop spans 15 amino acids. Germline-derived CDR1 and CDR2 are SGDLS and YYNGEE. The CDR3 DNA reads TGTGCCAGCAGCGTGACAGGGGGAAGCTTCTATGGCTACACCTTC. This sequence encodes CASSVTGGSFYGYTF.

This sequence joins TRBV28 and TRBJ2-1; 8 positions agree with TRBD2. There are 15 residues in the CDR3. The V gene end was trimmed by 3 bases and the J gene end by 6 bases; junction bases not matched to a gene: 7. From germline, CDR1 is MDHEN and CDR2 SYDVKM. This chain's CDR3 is CASSFLAGTGNEQFF. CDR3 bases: TGTGCCAGCAGTTTTTTAGCGGGAACGGGCAATGAGCAGTTCTTC.